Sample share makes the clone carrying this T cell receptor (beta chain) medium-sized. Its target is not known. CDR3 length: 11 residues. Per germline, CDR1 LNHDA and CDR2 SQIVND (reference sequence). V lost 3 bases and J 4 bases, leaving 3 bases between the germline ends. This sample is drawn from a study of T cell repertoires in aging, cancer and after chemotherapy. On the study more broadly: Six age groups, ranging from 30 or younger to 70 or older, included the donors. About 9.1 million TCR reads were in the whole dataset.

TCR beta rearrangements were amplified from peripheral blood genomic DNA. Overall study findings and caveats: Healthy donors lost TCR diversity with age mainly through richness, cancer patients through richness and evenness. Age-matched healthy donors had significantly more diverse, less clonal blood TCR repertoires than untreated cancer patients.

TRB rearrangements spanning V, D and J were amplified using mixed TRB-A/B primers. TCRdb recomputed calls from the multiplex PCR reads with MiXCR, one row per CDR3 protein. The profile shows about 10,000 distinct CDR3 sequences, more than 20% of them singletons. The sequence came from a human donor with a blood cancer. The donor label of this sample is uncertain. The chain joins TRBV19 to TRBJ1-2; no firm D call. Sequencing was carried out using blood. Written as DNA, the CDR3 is TGTGCCAGTAGTATGGTCTATGGCTACACCTTC. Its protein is CASSMVYGYTF.